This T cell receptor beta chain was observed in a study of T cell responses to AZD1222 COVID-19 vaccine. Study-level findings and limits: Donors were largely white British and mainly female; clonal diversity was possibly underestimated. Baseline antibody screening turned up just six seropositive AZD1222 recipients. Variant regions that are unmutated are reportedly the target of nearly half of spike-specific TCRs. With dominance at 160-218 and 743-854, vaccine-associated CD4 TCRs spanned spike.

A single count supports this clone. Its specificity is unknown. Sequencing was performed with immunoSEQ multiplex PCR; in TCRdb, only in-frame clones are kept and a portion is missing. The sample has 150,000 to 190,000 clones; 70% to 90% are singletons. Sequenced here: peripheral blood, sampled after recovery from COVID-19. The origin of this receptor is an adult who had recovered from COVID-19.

This CDR3 is CASSWDRNYEQYF. The CDR3 nucleotides are TGTGCCAGCAGCTGGGACAGGAACTACGAGCAGTACTTC. The chain recombines TRBV5-6 with TRBJ2-7; TRBD1 matches 8 bases. V was pared by 3 bases and J by 3 bases, with 2 bases of the junction left unmatched. CDR1 and CDR2 from the germline V gene are SGHDT and YYEEEE. The CDR3 is made up of 13 amino acids.